Described below is a single TCR beta chain sequence and its context. Trimming pared 0 bases from V and 7 bases from J, leaving 9 bases between. The CDR3 contains 13 residues. Germline assignment: CDR1 SEHNR and CDR2 FQNEAQ (reference sequence). Sequencing used immunoSEQ multiplex PCR; TCRdb keeps in-frame clones, though not all of them. This table has 73,000 or so clones, 80% to 90% appearing once. The data were obtained in a study of neoadjuvant anti-PD-1 for oral cavity cancer. Turning to the study itself: Patients without progression received a fourth nivolumab dose around day 43, then surgical resection on days 50-56.

Time point here: after neoadjuvant nivolumab, at surgical resection. The material was PBMCs, obtained after nivolumab (anti-PD-1) treatment. This chain uses TRBV7-9 with TRBJ1-1; D uncertain. The receptor was isolated from a person aged 40-85 years with oral cavity squamous cell carcinoma. The CDR3 region has the DNA TGTGCCAGCAGCTTAGCTGGACCTAATGAAGCTTTCTTT. Protein: CASSLAGPNEAFF. Based on the CDR3 plus reference TRBV7-9 and TRBJ1-1, the full variable domain is DTGVSQNPRHKITKRGQNVTFRCDPISEHNRLYWYRQTLGQGPEFLTYFQNEAQLEKSRLLSDRFSAERPKGSFSTLEIQRTEQGDSAMYLCASSLAGPNEAFFGQGTRLTVV.